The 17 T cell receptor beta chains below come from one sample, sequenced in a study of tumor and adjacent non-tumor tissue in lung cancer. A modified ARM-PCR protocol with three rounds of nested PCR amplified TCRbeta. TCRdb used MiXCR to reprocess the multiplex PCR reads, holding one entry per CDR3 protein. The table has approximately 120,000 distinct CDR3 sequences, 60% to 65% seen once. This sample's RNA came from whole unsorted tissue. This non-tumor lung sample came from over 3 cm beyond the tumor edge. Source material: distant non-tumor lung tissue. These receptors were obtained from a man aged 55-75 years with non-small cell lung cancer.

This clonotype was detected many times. The CDR3 DNA reads TGTGCTAGTGGCCAGGGGGGGGGAAGATCGGGGCAGTTCTTC. Amino acids: CASGQGGGRSGQFF. The V gene is TRBV12-5, the J gene TRBJ2-1, with D tentatively TRBD1 or TRBD2 (7 bases each). The CDR3 extends over 14 amino acids. Germline V lookup: CDR1 LGHNT, CDR2 FRNRAP. V was cut by 6 bases and J by 12 bases, with 21 bases left in between.

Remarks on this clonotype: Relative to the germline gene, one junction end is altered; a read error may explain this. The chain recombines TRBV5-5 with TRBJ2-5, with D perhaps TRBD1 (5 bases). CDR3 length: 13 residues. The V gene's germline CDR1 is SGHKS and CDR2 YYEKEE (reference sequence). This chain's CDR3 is CVSSVAGWETQYF. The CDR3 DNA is TGTGTCAGCAGCGTGGCAGGGTGGGAGACCCAGTACTTC.

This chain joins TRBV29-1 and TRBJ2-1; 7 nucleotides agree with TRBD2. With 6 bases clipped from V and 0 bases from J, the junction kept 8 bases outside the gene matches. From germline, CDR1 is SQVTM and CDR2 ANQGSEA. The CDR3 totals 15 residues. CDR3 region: CSVVLGGGSYNEQFF. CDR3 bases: TGCAGCGTCGTCCTTGGCGGGGGCTCCTACAATGAGCAGTTCTTC.

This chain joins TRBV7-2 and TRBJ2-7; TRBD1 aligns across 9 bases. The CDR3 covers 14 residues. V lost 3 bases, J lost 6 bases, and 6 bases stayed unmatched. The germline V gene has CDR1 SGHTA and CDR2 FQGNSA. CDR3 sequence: CASSFTGQGSEQYF. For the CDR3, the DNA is TGTGCCAGCAGCTTCACGGGACAGGGTAGCGAGCAGTACTTC.

CDR3 DNA sequence: TGCGCCAGCAGCTTCACGGCTAGACTCCCCTGTCAGGCAGATACGCAGTATTTT. Translating gives CASSFTARLPCQADTQYF. The chain recombines TRBV5-1 with TRBJ2-3; D is uncertain. Germline lookup yields CDR1 SGHRS and CDR2 YFSETQ. There are 18 residues in the CDR3. V was cut by 2 bases and J by 4 bases, with 23 bases left in between.

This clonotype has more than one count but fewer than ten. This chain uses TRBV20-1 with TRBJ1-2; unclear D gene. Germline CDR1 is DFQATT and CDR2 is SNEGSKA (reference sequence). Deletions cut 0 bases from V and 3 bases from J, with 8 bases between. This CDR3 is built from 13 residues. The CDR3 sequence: CSARDTLHYGYTF. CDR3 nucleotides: TGCAGTGCTAGAGACACCCTGCACTATGGCTACACCTTC.

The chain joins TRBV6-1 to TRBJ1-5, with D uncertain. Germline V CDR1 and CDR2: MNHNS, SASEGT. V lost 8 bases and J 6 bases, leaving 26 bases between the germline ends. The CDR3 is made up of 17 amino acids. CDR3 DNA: TGTGCCAGCCAACTCAACCCGCTGGGTACCCGTAGTCAGCCCCAGCATTTT. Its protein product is CASQLNPLGTRSQPQHF.

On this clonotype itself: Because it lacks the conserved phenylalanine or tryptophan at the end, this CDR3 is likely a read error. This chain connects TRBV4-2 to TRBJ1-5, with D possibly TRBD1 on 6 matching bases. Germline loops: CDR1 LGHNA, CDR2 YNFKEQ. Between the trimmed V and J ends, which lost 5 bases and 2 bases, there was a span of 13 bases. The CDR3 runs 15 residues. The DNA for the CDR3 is TGTGCCAGCAGCGAGGGACATGTACGCAATCAGCCCCAGCATATT. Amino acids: CASSEGHVRNQPQHI.

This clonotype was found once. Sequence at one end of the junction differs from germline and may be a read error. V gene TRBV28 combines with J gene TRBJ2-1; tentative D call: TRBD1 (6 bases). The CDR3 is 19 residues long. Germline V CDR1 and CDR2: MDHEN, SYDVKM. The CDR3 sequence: CPSSSTGLTWLETYNEQFF. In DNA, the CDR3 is TGTCCCAGCAGTTCCACAGGGCTTACGTGGCTAGAAACCTACAATGAGCAGTTCTTC.

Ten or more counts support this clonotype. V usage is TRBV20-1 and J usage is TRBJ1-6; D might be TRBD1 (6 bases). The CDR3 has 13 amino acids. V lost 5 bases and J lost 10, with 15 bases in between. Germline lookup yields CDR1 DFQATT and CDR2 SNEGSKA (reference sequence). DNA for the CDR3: TGCAGTGCTCCCACAGGGAGAGGATCACCCCTCCACTTT. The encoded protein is CSAPTGRGSPLHF.

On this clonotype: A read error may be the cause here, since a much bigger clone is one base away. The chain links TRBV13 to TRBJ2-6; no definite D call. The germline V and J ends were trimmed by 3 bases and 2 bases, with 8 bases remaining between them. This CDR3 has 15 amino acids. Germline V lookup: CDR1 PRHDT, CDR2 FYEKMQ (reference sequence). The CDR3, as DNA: TGTGCCAGCAGCTTCGGACGGGCTGGGGCCAACGTCCTGACTTTC. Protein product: CASSFGRAGANVLTF. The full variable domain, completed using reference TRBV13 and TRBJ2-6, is AAGVIQSPRHLIKEKRETATLKCYPIPRHDTVYWYQQGPGQDPQFLISFYEKMQSDKGSIPDRFSAQQFSDYHSELNMSSLELGDSALYFCASSFGRAGANVLTFGAGSRLTVL.

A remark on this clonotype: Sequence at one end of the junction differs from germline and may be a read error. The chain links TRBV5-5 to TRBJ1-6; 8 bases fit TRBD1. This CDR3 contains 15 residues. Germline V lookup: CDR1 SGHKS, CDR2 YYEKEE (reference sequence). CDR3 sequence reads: CSSSLGQGPNSPPHF. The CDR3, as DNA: TGTTCCAGCAGCCTTGGACAGGGACCTAATTCACCCCCCCACTTT.

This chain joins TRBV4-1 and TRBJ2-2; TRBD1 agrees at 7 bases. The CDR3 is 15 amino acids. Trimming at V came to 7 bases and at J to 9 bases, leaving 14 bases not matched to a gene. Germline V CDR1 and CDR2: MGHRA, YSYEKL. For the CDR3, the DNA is TGCGCCAGCAACCGCCAGACAGGGAGAACCTGGGAGCTGTTTTTT. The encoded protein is CASNRQTGRTWELFF.

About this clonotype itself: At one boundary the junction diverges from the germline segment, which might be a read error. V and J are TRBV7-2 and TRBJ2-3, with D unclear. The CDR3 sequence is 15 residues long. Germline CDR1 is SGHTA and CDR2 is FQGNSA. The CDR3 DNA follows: TGTGTCAGCAGCTTAGAAGGCCTGGCGGTAGATACGCAGTATTTT. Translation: CVSSLEGLAVDTQYF.

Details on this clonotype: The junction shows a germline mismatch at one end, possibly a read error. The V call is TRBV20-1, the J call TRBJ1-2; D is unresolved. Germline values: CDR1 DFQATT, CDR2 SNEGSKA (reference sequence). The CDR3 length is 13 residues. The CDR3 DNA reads TGCAGTGCAAGTTTGACCGCAAACTATGGTTACATCTTC. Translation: CSASLTANYGYIF.

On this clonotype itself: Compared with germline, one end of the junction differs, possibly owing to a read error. CDR3: CASSQDILGEQYF. The CDR3 nucleotides read TGCGCCAGCAGTCAAGACATCTTAGGCGAGCAGTACTTC. This chain joins TRBV4-1 and TRBJ2-7; D unclear. This CDR3 spans 13 amino acids. Germline V lookup: CDR1 MGHRA, CDR2 YSYEKL.

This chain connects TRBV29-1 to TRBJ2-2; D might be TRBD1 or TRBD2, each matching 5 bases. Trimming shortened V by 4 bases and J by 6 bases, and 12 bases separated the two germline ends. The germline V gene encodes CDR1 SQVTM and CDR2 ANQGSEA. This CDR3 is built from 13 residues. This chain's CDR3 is CSVGFGAAGELFF. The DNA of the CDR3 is TGCAGCGTTGGCTTCGGGGCCGCCGGGGAGCTGTTTTTT.